The 20 T cell receptor beta chains reported below all come from one sample, sequenced in a study of T cells after yellow fever vaccination. In TCRdb, the 5' RACE reads were re-called with MiXCR into one record per CDR3 protein. The data contain 240,000 or so distinct CDR3 sequences, 6.9% of them singletons. The specimen was CD4+ T cells sorted from PBMCs, collected 15 days after the yellow fever booster vaccination. The receptors derive from a man in his thirties or forties who received the YFV17D yellow fever vaccine.

This clonotype has only a few counts. This chain links TRBV11-3 with TRBJ2-3, with TRBD2 identical over 7 bases. Germline CDR1 is SGHNT and CDR2 is YENEEA. Losses at the gene ends were 0 bases for V and 3 bases for J; bases not matched to a gene: 3. The CDR3 length is 15 residues. The CDR3 DNA reads TGTGCCAGCAGCTTAGATGCGGGAGCGACAGATACGCAGTATTTT. It specifies CASSLDAGATDTQYF. The whole variable domain, filled in from reference TRBV11-3 and TRBJ2-3, reads EAGVVQSPRYKIIEKKQPVAFWCNPISGHNTLYWYLQNLGQGPELLIRYENEEAVDDSQLPKDRFSAERLKGVDSTLKIQPAELGDSAVYLCASSLDAGATDTQYFGPGTRLTVL.

This clonotype occurred many times. This sequence joins TRBV7-2 and TRBJ2-3; a possible D gene is TRBD2 (6 bases). Per the germline V gene, CDR1 is SGHTA and CDR2 is FQGNSA. The V and J ends lost 0 bases and 0 bases respectively, with 13 bases between them. This CDR3 is built from 17 residues. CDR3 amino acids: CASSLAAGTVSTDTQYF. CDR3 DNA sequence: TGTGCCAGCAGCTTAGCAGCCGGGACTGTGAGCACAGATACGCAGTATTTT.

This clonotype has only a few counts. This chain connects TRBV7-2 to TRBJ2-2, with D perhaps TRBD1 (6 bases). Trimming took 4 bases from V and 3 from J, leaving 15 bases between them. This CDR3 is 16 amino acids long. The V gene's germline CDR1 is SGHTA and CDR2 FQGNSA. CDR3 loop: CASSSDSRSYTGELFF. In nucleotides, the CDR3 is TGTGCCAGCAGCTCGGACAGTCGTAGCTACACCGGGGAGCTGTTTTTT.

This clonotype was detected only a few times. The chain carries TRBV12-3 or TRBV12-4 and TRBJ2-5; possibly TRBD1 or TRBD2 for D (5 bases each). V dropped 1 base and J dropped 5 bases, with 11 bases sitting between them. The CDR3 length is 14 residues. This CDR3 is CASSLGSEGETQYF. In nucleotides, the CDR3 is TGTGCCAGCAGTTTAGGTTCCGAGGGGGAGACCCAGTACTTC.

This clonotype was seen more than once but under ten times. The chain couples TRBV5-1 to TRBJ2-1; D is uncertain. Trimming took off 0 bases at V and 8 bases at J, with 6 bases between the two ends. Germline values: CDR1 SGHRS, CDR2 YFSETQ. There are 12 residues in the CDR3. For the CDR3, the DNA is TGCGCCAGCAGCTTGGTTGAGGATGAGCAGTTCTTC. This sequence encodes CASSLVEDEQFF.

This clonotype came up a few times. The chain couples TRBV20-1 to TRBJ2-1; 8 positions agree with TRBD2. The CDR3 runs to 14 residues. Germline CDR1 is DFQATT and CDR2 is SNEGSKA (reference sequence). Trimming removed 6 bases from V and 10 bases from J; junction bases left unmatched: 14. CDR3 sequence (DNA): TGCAGTGCCCGGGGACCGGGAGGGCCCCACGAGCAGTTCTTC. It yields the protein CSARGPGGPHEQFF.

This clonotype was counted between two and nine times. This rearrangement joins TRBV12-3 or TRBV12-4 to TRBJ1-2; 9 nucleotides agree with TRBD1. The CDR3 runs 14 residues. V was pared by 5 bases and J by 8 bases, with 9 bases of the junction left unmatched. CDR3 bases: TGTGCCAGCAGTACAGTCCGGACAGGGGAAGGCTACACCTTC. This translates into CASSTVRTGEGYTF.

About this clonotype itself: Germline is not matched at one junction end, which may reflect a read error. This chain links TRBV2 with TRBJ2-2; 10 positions match TRBD2. The length of the CDR3 is 18 residues. Germline V gives CDR1 SNHLY, CDR2 FYNNEI. CDR3: CACSLWALSSGRRGELFF. The CDR3 DNA sequence: TGTGCCTGCAGCCTATGGGCCCTATCTAGCGGGAGAAGAGGGGAGCTGTTTTTT.

This clonotype occurred a few times. The genes are TRBV20-1 and TRBJ1-3, with 9 bases identical to TRBD1. V lost 6 bases and J lost 0; bases outside the gene matches: 6. The CDR3 consists of 15 residues. The germline V gene has CDR1 DFQATT and CDR2 SNEGSKA (reference sequence). The CDR3 reads CSALGQGSSGNTIYF. Written as DNA, the CDR3 is TGCAGTGCCCTGGGACAGGGCAGCTCTGGAAACACCATATATTTT.

This clonotype was counted only a few times. V gene TRBV14 combines with J gene TRBJ2-5; 9 bases line up with TRBD2. V lost 6 bases and J lost 1; bases outside the gene matches: 6. Germline CDR1 reads SGHDN; CDR2 reads FVKESK. CDR3 length equals 15 residues. The CDR3 protein is CASSYLAGTQETQYF. The CDR3 nucleotides are TGTGCCAGCAGTTACCTAGCGGGAACCCAAGAGACCCAGTACTTC.

The J gene is TRBJ2-5, the V gene TRBV12-3 or TRBV12-4, with 9 positions matching TRBD2. The CDR3 is 15 amino acids. V lost 4 bases to trimming and J lost 8 bases; unmatched junction nucleotides: 11. The CDR3 is CASSSQGTSHLTQYF. The CDR3, as DNA: TGTGCCAGCAGTTCCCAGGGGACTAGCCACCTAACCCAGTACTTC.

This clonotype was detected only a few times. The chain employs TRBV14 and TRBJ2-5, with 11 bases matching TRBD2. The CDR3 is 18 residues long. Germline CDR1 and CDR2: SGHDN and FVKESK. Trimming cost V 2 bases and J 4 bases; bases outside gene matches: 12. The CDR3, as DNA: TGTGCCAGCAGCCAAAGAGGGTCCACTAGCGGGAGAGGAGAGACCCAGTACTTC. Translating gives CASSQRGSTSGRGETQYF.

This clonotype was counted ten times or more. This chain joins TRBV5-1 and TRBJ2-7; 9 bases are shared with TRBD2. There are 15 residues in the CDR3. Germline lookup yields CDR1 SGHRS and CDR2 YFSETQ. Unmatched junction bases numbered 4, after V lost 3 bases and J lost 0 bases. In DNA, the CDR3 is TGCGCCAGCAGCTCCCTAGCGGGAAGCTCCTACGAGCAGTACTTC. The encoded protein is CASSSLAGSSYEQYF.

This clonotype was picked up a small number of times. The chain recombines TRBV10-3 with TRBJ2-1; perhaps TRBD1 as D (5 bases). The CDR3 is made up of 14 amino acids. V lost 9 bases, J lost 0 bases, and 12 bases lay in between. The germline V gene has CDR1 ENHRY and CDR2 SYGVKD. The CDR3 DNA follows: TGTGCCATTAAACAGGAGAGCTCCTACAATGAGCAGTTCTTC. Amino acid sequence: CAIKQESSYNEQFF.

This clonotype occurred a few times. The chain links TRBV20-1 to TRBJ2-5; D unresolved. The V gene lost 3 bases and the J gene lost 0 bases, with 5 bases spanning the gap. Germline-derived CDR1 and CDR2 are DFQATT and SNEGSKA (reference sequence). The CDR3 totals 12 residues. Written as DNA, the CDR3 is TGCAGTGCTAGTGGTAACCAAGAGACCCAGTACTTC. Translating it yields CSASGNQETQYF.

The J gene is TRBJ1-6, the V gene TRBV5-1; the D is unclear. The CDR3 extends over 16 amino acids. Germline CDR1 reads SGHRS; CDR2 reads YFSETQ. Trimming shortened V by 3 bases and J by 9 bases, and 19 bases separated the two germline ends. CDR3 sequence (DNA): TGCGCCAGCAGCTCCGGGCCGAGGGTATCAAGTTCACCCCTCCACTTT. Its protein product is CASSSGPRVSSSPLHF.

This clonotype has a handful of counts. It is likely a read error, because the conserved phenylalanine at the end of the CDR3 is missing. No DNA is shown, since the ends of the CDR3 on it are uncertain; the CDR3 is the one TCRdb lists. This chain links TRBV20-1 with TRBJ2-7; the table's TRBD2 call for D was not verified on the DNA. The CDR3 numbers 13 amino acids, ends counted. The germline gives CDR1 DFQATT, CDR2 SNEGSKA (reference sequence). The CDR3 region is CSASLAGGRPVPL.

This clonotype showed up many times. The CDR3 is CSAKVAAGTSGTLYNEQFF. CDR3 sequence (DNA): TGCAGTGCTAAAGTGGCCGCCGGGACTAGCGGGACTCTATACAATGAGCAGTTCTTC. The chain has TRBV20-1 and TRBJ2-1, with 13 nucleotides matching TRBD2. The CDR3 consists of 19 residues. Germline loops: CDR1 DFQATT, CDR2 SNEGSKA (reference sequence). V lost 4 bases to trimming and J lost 4 bases; unmatched junction nucleotides: 16.

The chain links TRBV19 to TRBJ2-7; possibly TRBD1 for D (5 bases). Germline V gives CDR1 LNHDA, CDR2 SQIVND (reference sequence). V lost 5 bases and J 5 bases, leaving 16 bases between the germline ends. The CDR3 is 14 amino acids. This CDR3 reads CASSSTGRVNEQYF. For the CDR3, the DNA is TGTGCCAGTAGTTCAACAGGTAGAGTTAACGAGCAGTACTTC.

This clonotype was counted ten times or more. The chain combines TRBV12-3 or TRBV12-4 with TRBJ2-7; TRBD2 agrees at 8 bases. V was clipped by 6 bases and J by 2 bases; unmatched bases: 3. The length of the CDR3 is 13 residues. The CDR3 here is CASRGAGAYEQYF. As DNA, the CDR3 is TGTGCCAGCAGGGGAGCGGGAGCCTACGAGCAGTACTTC.